This T cell receptor beta chain derives from a study of cytomegalovirus exposure and HLA in healthy donors. Overall study context: The use of the same platform for the roughly 110 validation repertoires and the approximately 730 first-cohort repertoires was reported by a later analysis.

Method: immunoSEQ multiplex PCR; TCRdb's copy keeps in-frame clones and lacks some. The sample includes approximately 220,000 clones, about 89% seen only once; the top ten take about 0.95%. With regard to this clone: Its antigen is undetermined.

It was the approximately 110-subject validation cohort, separate from the roughly 700-subject first cohort, to which the donors belonged. Regarding the study as a whole: Rarity marked most TCR sequences, yet some public TCRs occurred in many donors. In vitro experiments confirmed that three CMV-associated chains were specific for CMV antigens.

This CDR3 is built from 14 residues. Deletions cut 6 bases from V and 6 bases from J, with 18 bases between. Germline values: CDR1 MDHEN, CDR2 SYDVKM. The chain links TRBV28 to TRBJ2-7; maybe TRBD2 (6 bases). Sequencing was performed on PBMCs. The sequence derives from a woman between 18 and 30 years old in good health and CMV-seronegative. CDR3 protein: CASSPPGVQSEQYF. The DNA for the CDR3 is TGTGCCAGCAGCCCACCGGGGGTTCAGAGCGAGCAGTACTTC.